These T cell receptor beta chains were read from a single sample in a study of T cell changes during pregnancy in multiple sclerosis. Profiling relied on immunoSEQ multiplex PCR, and the TCRdb table lists in-frame clones only, not all of them. The repertoire holds roughly 76,000 clones, with about nine tenths as singletons. Sequenced here: CD4+ T cells from peripheral blood mononuclear cells, sampled in the second trimester of pregnancy. All receptors come from a female donor with multiple sclerosis, enrolled in a pregnancy study. Both conserved end residues are part of each CDR3. D genes are given only for firm matches. Rows give clone size only sometimes, using once, few, many, or a class for an expanded clone.

D	J	V	size	DNA	CDR3
-	TRBJ1-2	TRBV5-6	-	TGTGCCAGCAGCTTGGCCAGGACAGAGATCTGGGACTATGGCTACACCTTC	CASSLARTEIWDYGYTF
TRBD1	TRBJ1-4	TRBV2	-	TGTGCCAGCAGTGGCCATTGGGGCAGGGGGCGAAATGAAAAACTGTTTTTT	CASSGHWGRGRNEKLFF
-	TRBJ1-5	TRBV7-2	-	TGTGCCAGCAGCATACGGACGGGAAAATATAGCAATCAGCCCCAGCATTTT	CASSIRTGKYSNQPQHF
TRBD2	TRBJ2-7	TRBV27	-	TGTGCCAGCAGTAGTTCTAGCGGGGGTTGGTACGAGCAGTACTTC	CASSSSSGGWYEQYF
TRBD1	TRBJ2-7	TRBV6-5	-	TGTGCCACCCGACAGGGACAGATCTACGAGCAGTACTTC	CATRQGQIYEQYF
TRBD1	TRBJ1-3	TRBV30	-	TGTGCCTGGACAAGGGGAGACAGGGAAACTGGAAACACCATATATTTT	CAWTRGDRETGNTIYF
-	TRBJ1-1	TRBV4-3	-	TGCGCCAGCAGCCAAATTGGCGGAGCTGAAGCTTTCTTT	CASSQIGGAEAFF
-	TRBJ1-4	TRBV11-2	-	TGTGCCAGCAGTTACACAGGGTGGAATGAAAAACTGTTTTTT	CASSYTGWNEKLFF
-	TRBJ1-1	TRBV6-1	-	TGTGCCAGCAGTGAACGAGTGGGAGGAACTGAAGCTTTCTTT	CASSERVGGTEAFF
TRBD2	TRBJ2-7	TRBV6-6	once	TGTGCCAGCAGCGGACTAGCGGGGTACGAGCAGTACTTC	CASSGLAGYEQYF
-	TRBJ1-6	TRBV10-2	-	TGCGCCAGCAGTGAGGTTGGCACCGATTCACCCCTCCACTTT	CASSEVGTDSPLHF
-	TRBJ1-1	TRBV2	-	TGTGCCAGCCAGATACGGAACACTGAAGCTTTCTTT	CASQIRNTEAFF
-	TRBJ2-7	TRBV4-1	-	TGCGCCAGCAGCCAAGATCGGGTGGCGGGGGAGCAGTACTTC	CASSQDRVAGEQYF
-	TRBJ2-3	TRBV5-1	-	TGCGCCAGCAGCGTAAATTCAGATACGCAGTATTTT	CASSVNSDTQYF
-	TRBJ1-1	TRBV18	-	TGTGCCAGCTCACTAAGGGGAGGGAAGAACACTGAAGCTTTCTTT	CASSLRGGKNTEAFF
TRBD2	TRBJ2-7	TRBV29-1	few	TGCAGCGTTGCGCGGCTAGCGGGAGTTGAGCAGTACTTC	CSVARLAGVEQYF
-	TRBJ2-7	TRBV6-6	-	TGTGCCAGCAGTATCAACAGGGCAATCTACGAGCAGTACTTC	CASSINRAIYEQYF
-	TRBJ1-3	TRBV30	-	TGTGCCTGGAGTGTACCGGGTGCTGGAAACACCATATATTTT	CAWSVPGAGNTIYF
-	TRBJ1-6	TRBV28	-	TGTGCCAGCACTAGAGTAGATAATTCACCCCTCCACTTT	CASTRVDNSPLHF
-	TRBJ1-1	TRBV30	-	TGTGCCTGGAGCGTGGGGAGCAACACTGAAGCTTTCTTT	CAWSVGSNTEAFF
TRBD1	TRBJ1-3	TRBV7-8	few	TGTGCCAGCAGCCACTCCGGGACAGGGGGCATGACTGGAAACACCATATATTTT	CASSHSGTGGMTGNTIYF
-	TRBJ2-7	TRBV28	once	TGTGCCAGCAACGGACAGCAGTTCTCCTACGAGCAGTACTTC	CASNGQQFSYEQYF
-	TRBJ1-6	TRBV18	-	TGTGCCAGCTCACCACAATCAGGGTCCACATCACCCCTCCACTTT	CASSPQSGSTSPLHF
-	TRBJ1-1	TRBV5-4	-	TGTGCCAGCAGCTCCCTGACTCTCCCTGAAGGCACTGAAGCTTTCTTT	CASSSLTLPEGTEAFF
-	TRBJ1-5	TRBV23-1	-	TGCGCCAGCACCCTGAAGGGGATAAATCAGCCCCAGCATTTT	CASTLKGINQPQHF
-	TRBJ2-2	TRBV19	-	TGTGCCAGTAGCCTAATTCTCGGACAGACGAACACCGGGGAGCTGTTTTTT	CASSLILGQTNTGELFF
-	TRBJ2-1	TRBV10-2	-	TGCGCCAGCAGTGAGTCCTATGAGCAGTTCTTC	CASSESYEQFF
-	TRBJ1-4	TRBV6-6	-	TGTGCCAGCAGTTGGGCCCGGGAAAAACTGTTTTTT	CASSWAREKLFF
-	TRBJ2-7	TRBV27	-	TGTGCCAGCAGTCAACAACAAATCTCCTACGAGCAGTACTTC	CASSQQQISYEQYF
-	TRBJ2-3	TRBV9	-	TGTGCCAGCGGGCGCACAGATACGCAGTATTTT	CASGRTDTQYF
TRBD2	TRBJ2-3	TRBV15	-	TGTGCCACCAGCAGACTAGCGGGGGAAATAGATACGCAGTATTTT	CATSRLAGEIDTQYF
-	TRBJ2-1	TRBV29-1	-	TGCAGCGGGGAGATGATAACGATCCAGAGGTACGATGAGCAGTTCTTC	CSGEMITIQRYDEQFF
-	TRBJ1-3	TRBV6-1	-	TGCGCCAGCAGTGATCCCGGGGGGCCGTCATTATCTGGAAACACCATATATTTT	CASSDPGGPSLSGNTIYF
-	TRBJ2-1	TRBV7-7	-	TGTGCTAGCAGCTTAGATGCTAGTCTCTACAATGAGCAGTTCTTC	CASSLDASLYNEQFF
TRBD1	TRBJ1-5	TRBV6-6	-	TGTGCCAGCAAACAGGGGTACAATCAGCCCCAGCATTTT	CASKQGYNQPQHF
TRBD2	TRBJ2-5	TRBV27	-	TGTGCCAGCAGTGGAGGGACTAACCAAGAGACCCAGTACTTC	CASSGGTNQETQYF
TRBD1	TRBJ2-6	TRBV5-4	-	TGTGCCAGCAGCCCACGACAGGGATATGGGTCTGGGGCCAACGTCCTGACTTTC	CASSPRQGYGSGANVLTF
TRBD2	TRBJ2-5	TRBV5-1	-	TGCGCCAGCAGCTTCGGACTAGCGGGAGATCCTGAGACCCAGTACTTC	CASSFGLAGDPETQYF
-	TRBJ1-2	TRBV6-1	-	TGTGCCAGCACTACAGCCCCGAGCAACTATGGCTACACCTTC	CASTTAPSNYGYTF
-	TRBJ2-7	TRBV11-2	-	TGTGCCAGCAGCTCAGACGTTCAGGCCTACGAGCAGTACTTC	CASSSDVQAYEQYF